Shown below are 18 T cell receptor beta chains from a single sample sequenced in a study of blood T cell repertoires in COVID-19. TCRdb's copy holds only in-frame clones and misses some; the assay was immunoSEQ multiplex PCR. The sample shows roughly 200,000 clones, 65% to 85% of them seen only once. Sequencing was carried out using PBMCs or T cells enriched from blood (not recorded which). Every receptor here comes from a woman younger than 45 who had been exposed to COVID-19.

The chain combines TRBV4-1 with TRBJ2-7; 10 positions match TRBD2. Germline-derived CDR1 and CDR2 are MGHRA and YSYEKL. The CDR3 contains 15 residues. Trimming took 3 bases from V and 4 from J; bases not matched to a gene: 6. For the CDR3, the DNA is TGCGCCAGCAGCCACGTAGCGGGGGGAAATTACGAGCAGTACTTC. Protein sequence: CASSHVAGGNYEQYF.

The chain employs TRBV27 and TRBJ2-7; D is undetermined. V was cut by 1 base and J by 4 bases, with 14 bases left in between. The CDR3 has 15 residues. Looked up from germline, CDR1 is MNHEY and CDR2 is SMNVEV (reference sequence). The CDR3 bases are TGTGCCAGCAGTTTATTTCTAGGAGATCCATACGAGCAGTACTTC. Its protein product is CASSLFLGDPYEQYF.

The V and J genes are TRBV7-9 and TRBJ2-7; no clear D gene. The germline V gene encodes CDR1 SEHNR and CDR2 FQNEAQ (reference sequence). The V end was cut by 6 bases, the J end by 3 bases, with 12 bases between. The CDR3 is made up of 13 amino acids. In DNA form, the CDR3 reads TGTGCCAGCAGACTTAGTTCCGGCTACGAGCAGTACTTC. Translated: CASRLSSGYEQYF. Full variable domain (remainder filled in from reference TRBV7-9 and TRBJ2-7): DTGVSQNPRHKITKRGQNVTFRCDPISEHNRLYWYRQTLGQGPEFLTYFQNEAQLEKSRLLSDRFSAERPKGSFSTLEIQRTEQGDSAMYLCASRLSSGYEQYFGPGTRLTVT.

The CDR3 here is CASSSTGSNEKLFF. DNA of the CDR3: TGTGCCAGCAGCTCGACAGGGAGTAATGAAAAACTGTTTTTT. The chain joins TRBV7-9 to TRBJ1-4, with 7 bases lining up with TRBD1. V gave up 4 bases and J gave up 4 bases; unmatched junction bases: 3. The CDR3 sequence is 14 residues long. Looked up from germline, CDR1 is SEHNR and CDR2 is FQNEAQ (reference sequence).

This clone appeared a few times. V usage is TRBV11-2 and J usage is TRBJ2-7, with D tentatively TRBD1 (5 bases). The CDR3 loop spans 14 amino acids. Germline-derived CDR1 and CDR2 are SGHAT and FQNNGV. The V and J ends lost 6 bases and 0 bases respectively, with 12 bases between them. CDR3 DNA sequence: TGTGCCAGCAGATTATCAACAGGCTCCTACGAGCAGTACTTC. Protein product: CASRLSTGSYEQYF.

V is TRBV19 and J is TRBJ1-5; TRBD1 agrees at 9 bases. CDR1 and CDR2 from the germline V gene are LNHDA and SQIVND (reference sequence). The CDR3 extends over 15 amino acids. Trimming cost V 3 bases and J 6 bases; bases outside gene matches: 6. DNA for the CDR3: TGTGCCAGTAGTATGATACAGGGGGCTAGTCAGCCCCAGCATTTT. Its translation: CASSMIQGASQPQHF.

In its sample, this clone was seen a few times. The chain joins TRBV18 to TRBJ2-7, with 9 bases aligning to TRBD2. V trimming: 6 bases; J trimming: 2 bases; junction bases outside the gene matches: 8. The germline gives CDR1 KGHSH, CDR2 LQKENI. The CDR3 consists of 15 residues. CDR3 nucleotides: TGTGCCAGCTCCCGCTTGGCTAGCGGGGCCTACGAGCAGTACTTC. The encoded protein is CASSRLASGAYEQYF.

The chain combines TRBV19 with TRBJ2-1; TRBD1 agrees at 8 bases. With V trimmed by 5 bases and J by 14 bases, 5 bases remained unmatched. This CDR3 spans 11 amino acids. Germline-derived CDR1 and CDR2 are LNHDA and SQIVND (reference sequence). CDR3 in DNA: TGTGCCAGTAGTTTTGGGGGACAGGAGTTCTTC. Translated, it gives CASSFGGQEFF. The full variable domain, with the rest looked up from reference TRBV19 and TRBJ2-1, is DGGITQSPKYLFRKEGQNVTLSCEQNLNHDAMYWYRQDPGQGLRLIYYSQIVNDFQKGDIAEGYSVSREKKESFPLTVTSAQKNPTAFYLCASSFGGQEFFGPGTRLTVL.

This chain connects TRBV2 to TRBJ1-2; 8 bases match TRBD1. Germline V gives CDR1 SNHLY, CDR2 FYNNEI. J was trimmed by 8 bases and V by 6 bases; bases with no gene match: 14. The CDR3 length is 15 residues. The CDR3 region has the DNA TGTGCCAGCAGGGCGGACAGGGCGGCTCGGGAAGGCTACACCTTC. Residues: CASRADRAAREGYTF.

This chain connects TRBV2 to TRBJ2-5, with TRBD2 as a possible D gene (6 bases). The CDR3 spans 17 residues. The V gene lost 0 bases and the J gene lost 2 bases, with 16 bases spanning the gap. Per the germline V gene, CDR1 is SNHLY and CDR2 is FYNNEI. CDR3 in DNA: TGTGCCAGCAGTGAAGCGCTTCGGGGGTTCAAGCAAGAGACCCAGTACTTC. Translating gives CASSEALRGFKQETQYF.

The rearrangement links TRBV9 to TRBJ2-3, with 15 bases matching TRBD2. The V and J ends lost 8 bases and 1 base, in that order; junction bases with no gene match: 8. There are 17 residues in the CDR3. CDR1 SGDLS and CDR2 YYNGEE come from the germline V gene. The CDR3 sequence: CARPGTSGGSGTDTQYF. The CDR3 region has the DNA TGTGCCAGGCCCGGGACTAGCGGGGGGAGTGGCACAGATACGCAGTATTTT.

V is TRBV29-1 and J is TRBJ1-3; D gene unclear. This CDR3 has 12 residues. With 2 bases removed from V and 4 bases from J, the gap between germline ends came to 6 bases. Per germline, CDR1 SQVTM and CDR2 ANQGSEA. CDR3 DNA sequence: TGCAGCGTTGAATGGCCCGGAAACACCATATATTTT. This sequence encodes CSVEWPGNTIYF.

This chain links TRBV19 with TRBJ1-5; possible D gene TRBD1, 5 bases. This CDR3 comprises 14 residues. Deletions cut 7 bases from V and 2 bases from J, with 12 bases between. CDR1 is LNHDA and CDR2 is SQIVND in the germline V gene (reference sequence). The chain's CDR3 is CASKWGDGNQPQHF. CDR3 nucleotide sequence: TGTGCCAGTAAATGGGGGGATGGCAATCAGCCCCAGCATTTT.

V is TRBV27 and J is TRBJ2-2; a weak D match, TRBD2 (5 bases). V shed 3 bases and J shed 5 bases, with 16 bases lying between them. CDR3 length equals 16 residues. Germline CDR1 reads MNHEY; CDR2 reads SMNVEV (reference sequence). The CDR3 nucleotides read TGTGCCAGCAGTTTGGGCAGCTTTAGGAGGACCGGGGAGCTGTTTTTT. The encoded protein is CASSLGSFRRTGELFF.

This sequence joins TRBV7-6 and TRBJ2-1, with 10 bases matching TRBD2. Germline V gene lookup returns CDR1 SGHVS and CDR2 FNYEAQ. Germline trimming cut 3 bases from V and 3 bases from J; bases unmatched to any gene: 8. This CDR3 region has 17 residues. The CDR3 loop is CASSFLHLAGDYNEQFF. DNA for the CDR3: TGTGCCAGCAGCTTCCTTCACCTAGCGGGGGACTACAATGAGCAGTTCTTC.

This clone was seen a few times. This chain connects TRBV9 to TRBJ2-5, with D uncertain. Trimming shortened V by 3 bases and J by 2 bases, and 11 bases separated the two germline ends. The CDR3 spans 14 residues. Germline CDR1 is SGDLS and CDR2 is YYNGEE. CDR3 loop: CASSATTLQETQYF. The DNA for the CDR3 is TGTGCCAGCAGCGCTACGACATTACAAGAGACCCAGTACTTC.

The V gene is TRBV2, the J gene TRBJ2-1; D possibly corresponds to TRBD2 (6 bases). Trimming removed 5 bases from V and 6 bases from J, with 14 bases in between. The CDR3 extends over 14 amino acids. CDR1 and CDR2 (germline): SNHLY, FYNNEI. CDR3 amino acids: CASSRGLWGNEQFF. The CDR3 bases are TGTGCCAGCAGTCGGGGACTTTGGGGCAATGAGCAGTTCTTC.

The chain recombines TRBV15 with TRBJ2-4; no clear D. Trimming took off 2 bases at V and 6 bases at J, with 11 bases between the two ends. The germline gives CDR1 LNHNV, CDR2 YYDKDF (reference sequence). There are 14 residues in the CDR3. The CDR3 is CATSRQSEVNIQYF. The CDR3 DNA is TGTGCCACCAGCAGACAGTCCGAGGTAAACATTCAGTACTTC. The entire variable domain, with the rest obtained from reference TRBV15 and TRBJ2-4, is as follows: DAMVIQNPRYQVTQFGKPVTLSCSQTLNHNVMYWYQQKSSQAPKLLFHYYDKDFNNEADTPDNFQSRRPNTSFCFLDIRSPGLGDTAMYLCATSRQSEVNIQYFGAGTRLSVL.